This T cell receptor beta chain was found in a study of cytomegalovirus exposure and HLA in healthy donors. For this clone: Antigen specificity is unknown.

Germline CDR1 reads LNHNV; CDR2 reads YYDKDF (reference sequence). The CDR3 sequence is 19 residues long. Trimming cost V 1 base and J 2 bases; bases outside gene matches: 14. Broader study findings: Prior analysis indicated that the majority of TCR beta V segments exhibited productivity approximately 87% or approximately 30% of the time.

PCR involved 60 Vbeta and 13 Jbeta primers. TCRdb keeps only in-frame clones here, not all; method: immunoSEQ multiplex PCR. Here the sample spans around 150,000 clones, roughly 9.4% being singletons. The sequence was obtained from a male donor in good health and CMV-seronegative. Sequencing was performed on PBMCs. The chain uses TRBV15 and TRBJ1-3, with 7 bases aligning to TRBD1. CDR3 bases: TGTGCCACCAGCAGAGCGTTTTATTCTCACGGGACAGCTGGAAACACCATATATTTT. This sequence encodes CATSRAFYSHGTAGNTIYF. The variable domain in full, completed from reference TRBV15 and TRBJ1-3, reads DAMVIQNPRYQVTQFGKPVTLSCSQTLNHNVMYWYQQKSSQAPKLLFHYYDKDFNNEADTPDNFQSRRPNTSFCFLDIRSPGLGDTAMYLCATSRAFYSHGTAGNTIYFGEGSWLTVV.